One sample yielded the 29 T cell receptor beta chains listed below, sequenced in a study of beta chain features in type 1 diabetes. Expressed TCRB transcripts were sequenced because the isolated RNA had all been reverse transcribed beforehand. Libraries were prepared by immunoSEQ multiplex PCR; TCRdb keeps only in-frame clonotypes and omits some of them. The table has 900,000 or so clones, about a sixth seen once; the top ten hold 0.02% to 0.03%. Sequenced: naive CD4+ T cells from blood. These receptors all come from a young woman in good health.

This rearrangement joins TRBV7-3 to TRBJ2-3, with D possibly called TRBD1 or TRBD2 (5 bases each). V lost 4 bases and J 0 bases, leaving 14 bases between the germline ends. There are 16 residues in the CDR3. Looked up from germline, CDR1 is SGHTA and CDR2 is FQGTGA. In nucleotides, the CDR3 is TGTGCCAGCAGCTCGGGACCGCAACCTAGCACAGATACGCAGTATTTT. It yields the protein CASSSGPQPSTDTQYF.

V and J are TRBV10-3 and TRBJ1-2; a possible D gene is TRBD1 (6 bases). The V end lost 8 bases, the J end lost 4 bases, and 20 bases lay between the germline ends. The CDR3 totals 15 residues. Germline values: CDR1 ENHRY, CDR2 SYGVKD. The CDR3 DNA follows: TGTGCCATCGCCGAACTCGACGGGACAATCTATGGCTACACCTTC. Residues: CAIAELDGTIYGYTF.

The rearrangement joins TRBV18 to TRBJ2-3; 8 bases match TRBD2. V was clipped by 0 bases and J by 1 base; unmatched bases: 6. The CDR3 has 17 residues. Germline loops: CDR1 KGHSH, CDR2 LQKENI. The CDR3 DNA reads TGTGCCAGCTCACCACCGGCAGCGGGAGTCCGCACAGATACGCAGTATTTT. Its protein is CASSPPAAGVRTDTQYF.

V is TRBV29-1 and J is TRBJ2-1, with 8 bases identical to TRBD2. The CDR3 length is 15 residues. The J segment lost 7 bases and the V segment lost 1 base, leaving 9 bases of the junction unmatched. Germline V gene lookup returns CDR1 SQVTM and CDR2 ANQGSEA. CDR3 sequence (DNA): TGCAGCGTTGAAGGAAAGGCTAGCGGGCAAAATGAGCAGTTCTTC. This encodes CSVEGKASGQNEQFF.

The chain links TRBV18 to TRBJ2-1; 8 bases agree with TRBD2. V dropped 10 bases and J dropped 15; count of bases not matched to a gene: 11. CDR1 KGHSH and CDR2 LQKENI come from the germline V gene. The length of the CDR3 is 11 residues. CDR3 nucleotides: TGTGCCACCTCTGCCCGGGAGGGGCGGTTCTTC. Residues: CATSAREGRFF.

This clone was detected a few times. The chain is built from TRBV2 and TRBJ1-3; 7 positions match TRBD1. The CDR3 spans 16 residues. Germline CDR1 SNHLY, CDR2 FYNNEI. V dropped 8 bases and J dropped 0; count of bases not matched to a gene: 10. The CDR3 coding sequence is TGTGCCAGCCGCCGAGACAGGGCGGTCTCTGGAAACACCATATATTTT. Amino acid sequence: CASRRDRAVSGNTIYF. The full variable domain, in which reference TRBV2 and TRBJ1-3 provide the parts outside the CDR3, is EPEVTQTPSHQVTQMGQEVILRCVPISNHLYFYWYRQILGQKVEFLVSFYNNEISEKSEIFDDQFSVERPDGSNFTLKIRSTKLEDSAMYFCASRRDRAVSGNTIYFGEGSWLTVV.

The V and J genes are TRBV5-4 and TRBJ1-1, with D unclear. CDR3 size: 14 residues. Germline CDR1 reads SGHNT; CDR2 reads YYREEE (reference sequence). V was pared by 0 bases and J by 1 base, with 7 bases between. CDR3 loop: CASSLATKNTEAFF. The CDR3 DNA reads TGTGCCAGCAGCTTGGCGACAAAGAACACTGAAGCTTTCTTT.

The chain recombines TRBV27 with TRBJ2-1; D call uncertain. Germline assignment: CDR1 MNHEY and CDR2 SMNVEV (reference sequence). CDR3 length: 15 residues. V was cut by 0 bases and J by 2 bases, with 8 bases left in between. The chain's CDR3 is CASSLSPQPYNEQFF. Here the CDR3 DNA reads TGTGCCAGCAGTTTATCCCCGCAGCCCTACAATGAGCAGTTCTTC.

This clone was counted between two and nine times. CDR3 in DNA: TGTGCCAGCAGCCCGGCTCCGACTAGCGGGAATTACAATGAGCAGTTCTTC. This translates into CASSPAPTSGNYNEQFF. V usage is TRBV5-4 and J usage is TRBJ2-1; 11 bases are a match to TRBD2. Germline V gene lookup returns CDR1 SGHNT and CDR2 YYREEE (reference sequence). V dropped 4 bases and J dropped 4; count of bases not matched to a gene: 10. This CDR3 has 17 amino acids.

This clone has only a few counts. V gene TRBV9 combines with J gene TRBJ2-1; D not resolved. V was shortened by 0 bases and J by 5 bases, with 12 bases between the two germline ends. Per the germline V gene, CDR1 is SGDLS and CDR2 is YYNGEE. The CDR3 runs to 15 residues. The CDR3, as DNA: TGTGCCAGCAGCGTAGGGGGTGTACCTAACAATGAGCAGTTCTTC. Translation: CASSVGGVPNNEQFF.

This chain joins TRBV7-9 and TRBJ1-2; no clear D. Germline CDR1 is SEHNR and CDR2 is FQNEAQ (reference sequence). Trimming shortened V by 3 bases and J by 5 bases, and 13 bases separated the two germline ends. The CDR3 sequence is 14 residues long. CDR3 bases: TGTGCCAGCAGCTTGGCGGGCGAACAGTATGGCTACACCTTC. Protein product: CASSLAGEQYGYTF.

This clone was counted a few times. This chain connects TRBV19 to TRBJ1-5; D unresolved. V gave up 9 bases and J gave up 7 bases, with 19 bases separating them. Germline values: CDR1 LNHDA, CDR2 SQIVND (reference sequence). This CDR3 has 14 amino acids. CDR3 in amino acids: CASRHHTDRQPQHF. As DNA, the CDR3 is TGTGCCAGCAGACACCACACGGACCGGCAGCCCCAGCATTTT.

This clone showed up just a few times. V gene TRBV2 combines with J gene TRBJ2-2; D might be TRBD2 (6 bases). The length of the CDR3 is 13 residues. The germline V and J ends were trimmed by 6 bases and 6 bases, with 11 bases remaining between them. Germline-derived CDR1 and CDR2 are SNHLY and FYNNEI. In DNA form, the CDR3 reads TGTGCCAGCAGCGGGAGTGCGTCCGGGGAGCTGTTTTTT. Its translation is CASSGSASGELFF.

The J gene is TRBJ2-7, the V gene TRBV4-1; D unclear. Trimming left V 9 bases short and J 5 bases short, with 2 bases between. Germline V gives CDR1 MGHRA, CDR2 YSYEKL. The CDR3 length is 8 residues. Here the CDR3 reads CARDEQYF. CDR3 coding DNA: TGCGCCAGAGACGAGCAGTACTTC.

The V call is TRBV7-3, the J call TRBJ2-1; D remains unclear. The CDR3 runs 14 residues. CDR1 SGHTA and CDR2 FQGTGA come from the germline V gene. V was cut by 0 bases and J by 1 base, with 4 bases left in between. This chain's CDR3 is CASSLTKSYNEQFF. CDR3 sequence (DNA): TGTGCCAGCAGCTTAACGAAGTCCTACAATGAGCAGTTCTTC.

CDR3 loop: CSVGGQINEKLFF. CDR3 DNA: TGCAGCGTAGGGGGACAGATAAATGAAAAACTGTTTTTT. V gene TRBV29-1 combines with J gene TRBJ1-4; 7 positions match TRBD1. The J segment lost 5 bases and the V segment lost 6 bases, leaving 6 bases of the junction unmatched. From germline, CDR1 is SQVTM and CDR2 ANQGSEA. The CDR3 length is 13 residues. Using reference TRBV29-1 and TRBJ1-4 for the parts outside the CDR3, the full variable domain is SAVISQKPSRDICQRGTSLTIQCQVDSQVTMMFWYRQQPGQSLTLIATANQGSEATYESGFVIDKFPISRPNLTFSTLTVSNMSPEDSSIYLCSVGGQINEKLFFGSGTQLSVL.

The CDR3 DNA is TGTGCCAGCAGTTACTCGGTCAGTCCCGGGACCTATGGCTACACCTTC. This codes for CASSYSVSPGTYGYTF. The rearrangement links TRBV6-6 to TRBJ1-2, with a tentative D call TRBD1 (5 bases). The germline CDR1 and CDR2 sequences are MNHNY and SVGAGI (reference sequence). CDR3 length: 16 residues. V dropped 0 bases and J dropped 4 bases, with 15 bases sitting between them.

This clone turned up a few times. This sequence joins TRBV7-9 and TRBJ2-7; possible D gene TRBD2, 5 bases. V lost 2 bases, J lost 5 bases, and 10 bases lay in between. This CDR3 spans 13 amino acids. Germline CDR1 SEHNR, CDR2 FQNEAQ (reference sequence). The CDR3 DNA follows: TGTGCCAGCAGCTTAATCGGGCGGGACGAGCAGTACTTC. Translated, it gives CASSLIGRDEQYF.

The sample holds a few counts of this clone. The chain uses TRBV6-5 and TRBJ2-7; D call uncertain. There are 10 residues in the CDR3. The germline V gene has CDR1 MNHEY and CDR2 SVGAGI. The V gene lost 8 bases and the J gene lost 2 bases, with 4 bases spanning the gap. Written as DNA, the CDR3 is TGTGCCAGCGGTACCTACGAGCAGTACTTC. It translates to CASGTYEQYF.

This clone was seen only a few times. The gene calls are TRBV5-4 and TRBJ2-1; D possibly matches TRBD1 or TRBD2 (5 bases each). The germline V gene has CDR1 SGHNT and CDR2 YYREEE (reference sequence). With 1 base removed from V and 0 bases from J, the gap between germline ends came to 11 bases. This CDR3 comprises 16 residues. CDR3 loop: CASSLTLGVSYNEQFF. The CDR3 bases are TGTGCCAGCAGCTTGACCCTGGGGGTCTCCTACAATGAGCAGTTCTTC.

This chain links TRBV27 with TRBJ2-1; 14 positions match TRBD2. CDR1 and CDR2 from the germline V gene are MNHEY and SMNVEV (reference sequence). Losses at the gene ends were 5 bases for V and 7 bases for J; bases not matched to a gene: 4. This CDR3 has 15 residues. CDR3 sequence reads: CASSTGTSGSNEQFF. CDR3 in DNA: TGTGCCAGCAGTACCGGGACTAGCGGGAGTAATGAGCAGTTCTTC.

The rearrangement uses TRBV6-6 and TRBJ2-3; D uncertain. With 2 bases removed from V and 10 bases from J, the gap between germline ends came to 10 bases. There are 12 residues in the CDR3. Germline CDR1 is MNHNY and CDR2 is SVGAGI (reference sequence). The CDR3: CASSYVGNPQYF. DNA for the CDR3: TGTGCCAGCAGTTACGTAGGGAACCCGCAGTATTTT.

This clone was recorded a few times. This rearrangement joins TRBV20-1 to TRBJ2-3, with D unclear. This CDR3 has 10 residues. Looked up from germline, CDR1 is DFQATT and CDR2 is SNEGSKA (reference sequence). CDR3 DNA: TGCGCCCAAGGGACAGATACGCAGTATTTT. Protein: CAQGTDTQYF.

This clone showed up just a few times. The chain employs TRBV15 and TRBJ1-5; 10 nucleotides match TRBD1. CDR3 length equals 17 residues. Germline-derived CDR1 and CDR2 are LNHNV and YYDKDF (reference sequence). V shed 3 bases and J 0 bases; nucleotides not matched to a gene: 5. The CDR3 sequence: CATSSRQGASSNQPQHF. CDR3 bases: TGTGCCACCAGCAGCAGACAGGGGGCTTCTAGCAATCAGCCCCAGCATTTT.

The chain combines TRBV29-1 with TRBJ1-2; TRBD1 matches at 9 bases. CDR1 is SQVTM and CDR2 is ANQGSEA in the germline V gene. This CDR3 is 12 amino acids long. After removal of 7 bases from V and 4 bases from J, the junction contained 4 bases not matched to a gene. In DNA, the CDR3 is TGCAGCGCCGGGGACAGGGCCTATGGCTACACCTTC. It codes for CSAGDRAYGYTF.

This chain connects TRBV2 to TRBJ2-3; TRBD1 might be the D (5 bases). The V end was cut by 3 bases, the J end by 2 bases, with 18 bases between. CDR1 is SNHLY and CDR2 is FYNNEI in the germline V gene. The CDR3 has 17 residues. CDR3 in amino acids: CASSEPTARPVTDTQYF. CDR3 bases: TGTGCCAGCAGTGAGCCGACAGCCCGCCCGGTCACAGATACGCAGTATTTT.

The chain carries TRBV4-3 and TRBJ2-7; 9 nucleotides align to TRBD1. V shed 0 bases and J 6 bases; nucleotides not matched to a gene: 18. Germline CDR1 and CDR2: LGHNA and YSLEER. The CDR3 is 19 amino acids. The CDR3 nucleotides read TGCGCCAGCAGCCAAGAGCAGGACAGGGGTTCGAGGGGCCCTCTCGAGCAGTACTTC. This sequence encodes CASSQEQDRGSRGPLEQYF.

V gene TRBV18 combines with J gene TRBJ2-3; unclear D gene. Trimming took 3 bases from V and 1 from J, leaving 8 bases between them. The CDR3 has 14 residues. Germline CDR1 and CDR2: KGHSH and LQKENI. CDR3 bases: TGTGCCAGCTCACCTCTCCTTCGCACAGATACGCAGTATTTT. Protein: CASSPLLRTDTQYF.

The chain couples TRBV6-6 to TRBJ1-2; D is unresolved. In germline, CDR1 is MNHNY, CDR2 SVGAGI (reference sequence). Between the trimmed V and J ends, which lost 10 bases and 5 bases, there was a span of 11 bases. The CDR3 spans 11 residues. CDR3 DNA sequence: TGTGCCATCGGCGTACTGTATGGCTACACCTTC. It codes for CAIGVLYGYTF.